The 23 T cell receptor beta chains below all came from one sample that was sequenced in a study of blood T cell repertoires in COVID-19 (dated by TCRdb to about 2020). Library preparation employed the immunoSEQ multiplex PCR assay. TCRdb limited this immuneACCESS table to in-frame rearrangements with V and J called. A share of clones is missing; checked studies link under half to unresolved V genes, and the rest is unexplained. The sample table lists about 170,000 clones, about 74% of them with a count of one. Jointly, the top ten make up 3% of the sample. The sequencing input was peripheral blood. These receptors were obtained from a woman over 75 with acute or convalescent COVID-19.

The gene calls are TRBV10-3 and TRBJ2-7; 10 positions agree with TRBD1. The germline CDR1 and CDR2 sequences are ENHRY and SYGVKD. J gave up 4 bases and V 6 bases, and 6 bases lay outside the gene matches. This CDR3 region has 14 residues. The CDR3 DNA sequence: TGTGCCATCAGACGACAGGGGGCGGGATACGAGCAGTACTTC. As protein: CAIRRQGAGYEQYF.

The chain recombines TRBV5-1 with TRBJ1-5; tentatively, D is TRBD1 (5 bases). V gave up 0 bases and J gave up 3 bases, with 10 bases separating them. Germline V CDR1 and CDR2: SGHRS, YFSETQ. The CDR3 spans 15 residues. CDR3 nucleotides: TGCGCCAGCAGCTTGGCAGGGCAGCACAATCAGCCCCAGCATTTT. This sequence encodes CASSLAGQHNQPQHF.

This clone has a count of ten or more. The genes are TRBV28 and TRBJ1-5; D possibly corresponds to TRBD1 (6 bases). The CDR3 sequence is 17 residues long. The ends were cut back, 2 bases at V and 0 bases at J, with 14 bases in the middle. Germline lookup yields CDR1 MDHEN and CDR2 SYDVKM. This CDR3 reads CASSLRGGRHSNQPQHF. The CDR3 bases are TGTGCCAGCAGTTTACGAGGGGGACGACATAGCAATCAGCCCCAGCATTTT.

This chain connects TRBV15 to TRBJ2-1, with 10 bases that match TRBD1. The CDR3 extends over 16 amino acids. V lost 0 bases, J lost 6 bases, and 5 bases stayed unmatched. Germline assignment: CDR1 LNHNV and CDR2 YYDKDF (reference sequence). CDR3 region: CATSRDKGTGVNEQFF. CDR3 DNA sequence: TGTGCCACCAGCAGAGATAAGGGGACAGGGGTCAATGAGCAGTTCTTC.

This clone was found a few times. The DNA for the CDR3 is TGTGCCAGCAGCCGGTTTGAACGGGATACGCAGTATTTT. Its protein product is CASSRFERDTQYF. The genes are TRBV7-2 and TRBJ2-3; unclear D gene. This CDR3 is 13 amino acids long. Germline values: CDR1 SGHTA, CDR2 FQGNSA. The V end lost 5 bases, the J end lost 6 bases, and 12 bases lay between the germline ends.

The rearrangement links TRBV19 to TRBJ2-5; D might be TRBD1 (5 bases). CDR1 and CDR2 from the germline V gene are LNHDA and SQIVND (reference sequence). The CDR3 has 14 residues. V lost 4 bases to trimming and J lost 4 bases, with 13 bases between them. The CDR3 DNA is TGTGCCAGTAGTACGGGCAGGGTTGGAGAGACCCAGTACTTC. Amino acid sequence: CASSTGRVGETQYF.

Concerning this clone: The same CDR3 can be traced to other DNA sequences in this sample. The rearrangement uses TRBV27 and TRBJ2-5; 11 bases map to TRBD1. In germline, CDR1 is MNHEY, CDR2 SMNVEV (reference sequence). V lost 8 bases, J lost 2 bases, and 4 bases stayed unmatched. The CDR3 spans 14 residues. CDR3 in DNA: TGTGCCAGCTCAAGGGACAGGGGGCAAGAGACCCAGTACTTC. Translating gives CASSRDRGQETQYF.

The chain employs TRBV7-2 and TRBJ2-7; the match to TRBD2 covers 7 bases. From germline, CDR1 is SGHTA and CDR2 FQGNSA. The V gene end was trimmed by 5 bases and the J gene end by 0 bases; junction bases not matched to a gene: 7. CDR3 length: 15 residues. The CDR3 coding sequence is TGTGCCAGCAGCCCCGTTGGACTAGGCTCCTACGAGCAGTACTTC. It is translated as CASSPVGLGSYEQYF.

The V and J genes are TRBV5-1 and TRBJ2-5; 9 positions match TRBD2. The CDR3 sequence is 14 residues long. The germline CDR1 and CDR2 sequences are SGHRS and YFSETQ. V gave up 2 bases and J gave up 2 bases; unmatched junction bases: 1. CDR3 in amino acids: CASSFTSGQETQYF. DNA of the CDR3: TGCGCCAGCAGCTTCACTAGCGGGCAAGAGACCCAGTACTTC.

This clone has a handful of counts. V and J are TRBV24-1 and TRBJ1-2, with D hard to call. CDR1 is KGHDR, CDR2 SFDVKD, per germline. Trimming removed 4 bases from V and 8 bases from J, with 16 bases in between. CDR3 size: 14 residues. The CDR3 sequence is CATSDPGLARGYTF. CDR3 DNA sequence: TGTGCCACCAGTGACCCGGGCCTAGCGCGGGGCTACACCTTC.

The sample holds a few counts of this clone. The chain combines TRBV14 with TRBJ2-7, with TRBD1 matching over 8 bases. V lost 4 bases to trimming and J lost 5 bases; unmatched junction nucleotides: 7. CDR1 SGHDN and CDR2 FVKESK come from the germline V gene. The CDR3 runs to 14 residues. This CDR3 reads CASSPQDRVHEQYF. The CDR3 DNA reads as TGTGCCAGCAGCCCTCAGGACAGGGTGCACGAGCAGTACTTC.

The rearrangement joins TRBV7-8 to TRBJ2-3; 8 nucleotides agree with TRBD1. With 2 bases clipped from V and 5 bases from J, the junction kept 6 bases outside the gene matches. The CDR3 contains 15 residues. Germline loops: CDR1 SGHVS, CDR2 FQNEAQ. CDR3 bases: TGTGCCAGCAGCTTACAGGGGGCGGGTAAAGATACGCAGTATTTT. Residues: CASSLQGAGKDTQYF. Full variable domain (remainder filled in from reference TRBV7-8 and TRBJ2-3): GAGVSQSPRYKVAKRGQDVALRCDPISGHVSLFWYQQALGQGPEFLTYFQNEAQLDKSGLPSDRFFAERPEGSVSTLKIQRTQQEDSAVYLCASSLQGAGKDTQYFGPGTRLTVL.

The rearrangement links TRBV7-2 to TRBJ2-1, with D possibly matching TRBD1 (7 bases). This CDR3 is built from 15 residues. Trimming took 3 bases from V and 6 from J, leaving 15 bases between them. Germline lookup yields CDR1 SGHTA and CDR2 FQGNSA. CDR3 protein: CASSFRGTVLNEQFF. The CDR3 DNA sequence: TGTGCCAGCAGCTTTCGGGGGACAGTCCTCAATGAGCAGTTCTTC. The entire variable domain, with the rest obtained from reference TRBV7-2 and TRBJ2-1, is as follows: GAGVSQSPSNKVTEKGKDVELRCDPISGHTALYWYRQSLGQGLEFLIYFQGNSAPDKSGLPSDRFSAERTGGSVSTLTIQRTQQEDSAVYLCASSFRGTVLNEQFFGPGTRLTVL.

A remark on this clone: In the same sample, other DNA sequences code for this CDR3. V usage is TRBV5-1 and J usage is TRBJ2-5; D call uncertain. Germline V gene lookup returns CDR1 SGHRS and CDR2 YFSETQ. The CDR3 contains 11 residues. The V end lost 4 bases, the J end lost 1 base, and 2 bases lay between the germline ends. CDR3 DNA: TGCGCCAGCAGCCTCCAAGAGACCCAGTACTTC. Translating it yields CASSLQETQYF.

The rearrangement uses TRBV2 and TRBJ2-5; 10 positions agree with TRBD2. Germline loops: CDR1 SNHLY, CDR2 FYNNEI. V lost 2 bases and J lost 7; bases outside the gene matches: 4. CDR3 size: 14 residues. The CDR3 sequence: CASSEQREGWTQYF. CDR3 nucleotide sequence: TGTGCCAGCAGTGAACAGCGGGAGGGATGGACCCAGTACTTC.

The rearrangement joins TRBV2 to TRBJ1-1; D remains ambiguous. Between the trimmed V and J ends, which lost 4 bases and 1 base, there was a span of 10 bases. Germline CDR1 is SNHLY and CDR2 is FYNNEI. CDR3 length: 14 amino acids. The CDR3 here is CASSVWAKNTEAFF. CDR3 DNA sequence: TGTGCCAGCAGTGTTTGGGCGAAGAACACTGAAGCTTTCTTT.

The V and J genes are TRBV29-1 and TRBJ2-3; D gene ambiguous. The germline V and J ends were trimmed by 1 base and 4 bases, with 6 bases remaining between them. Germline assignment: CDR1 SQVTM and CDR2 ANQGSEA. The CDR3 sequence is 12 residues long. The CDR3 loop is CSVEVEADTQYF. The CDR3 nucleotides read TGCAGCGTTGAAGTCGAGGCAGATACGCAGTATTTT.

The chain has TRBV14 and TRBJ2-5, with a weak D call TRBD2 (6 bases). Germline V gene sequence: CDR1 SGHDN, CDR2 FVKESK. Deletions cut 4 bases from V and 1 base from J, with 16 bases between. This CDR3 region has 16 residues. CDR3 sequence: CASSRVTGTPQETQYF. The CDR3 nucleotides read TGTGCCAGCAGCCGAGTAACCGGGACTCCCCAAGAGACCCAGTACTTC. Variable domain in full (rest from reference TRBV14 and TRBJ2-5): EAGVTQFPSHSVIEKGQTVTLRCDPISGHDNLYWYRRVMGKEIKFLLHFVKESKQDESGMPNNRFLAERTGGTYSTLKVQPAELEDSGVYFCASSRVTGTPQETQYFGPGTRLLVL.

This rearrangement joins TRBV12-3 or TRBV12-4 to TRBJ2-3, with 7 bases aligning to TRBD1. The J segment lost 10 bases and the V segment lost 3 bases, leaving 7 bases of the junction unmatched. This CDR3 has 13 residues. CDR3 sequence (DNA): TGTGCCAGCAGTTTCACTGGACAGGAGCCGCAGTATTTT. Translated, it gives CASSFTGQEPQYF.

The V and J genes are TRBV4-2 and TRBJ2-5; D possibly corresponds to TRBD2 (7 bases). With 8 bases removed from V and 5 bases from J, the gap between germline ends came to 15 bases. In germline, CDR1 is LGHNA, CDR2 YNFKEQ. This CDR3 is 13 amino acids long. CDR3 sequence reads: CASGGGLGETQYF. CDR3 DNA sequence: TGTGCCAGCGGCGGGGGCTTAGGCGAGACCCAGTACTTC.

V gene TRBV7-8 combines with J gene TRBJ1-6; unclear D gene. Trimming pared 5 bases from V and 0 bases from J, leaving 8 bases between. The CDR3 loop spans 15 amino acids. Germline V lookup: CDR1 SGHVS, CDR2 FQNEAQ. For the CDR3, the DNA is TGTGCCAGCAGCCGCCGGGGCTCCTATAATTCACCCCTCCACTTT. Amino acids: CASSRRGSYNSPLHF.

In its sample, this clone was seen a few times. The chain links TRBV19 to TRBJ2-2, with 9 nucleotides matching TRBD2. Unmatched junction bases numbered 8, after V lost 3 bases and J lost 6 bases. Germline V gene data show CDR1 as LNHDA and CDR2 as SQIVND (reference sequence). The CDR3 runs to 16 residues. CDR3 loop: CASSMGLAGIAGELFF. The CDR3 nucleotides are TGTGCCAGTAGTATGGGGCTAGCGGGAATCGCCGGGGAGCTGTTTTTT.

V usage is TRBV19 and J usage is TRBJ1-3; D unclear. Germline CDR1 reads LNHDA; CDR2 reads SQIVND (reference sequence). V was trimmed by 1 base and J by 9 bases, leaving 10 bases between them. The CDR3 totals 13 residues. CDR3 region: CASSIGLETTIYF. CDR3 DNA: TGTGCCAGTAGTATAGGGTTGGAGACCACCATATATTTT.